These 12 T cell receptor beta chains were sequenced from one sample in a study of PD-1 blockade in classical Hodgkin lymphoma. The time point here: cycle 4 day 1 (C4D1), after 6 weeks of nivolumab. Every one of the patients relapsed after autologous stem cell transplantation (brentuximab vedotin exposure was variable). Investigators isolated CD4+ T cells from thawed PBMCs through magnetic negative selection. Generated by immunoSEQ multiplex PCR, the TCRdb table keeps only in-frame clones and is missing some. The data show about 28,000 clones, less than 85% seen once. The sequences come from CD4+ T cells from blood, collected before the fourth cycle of nivolumab. The source is a human donor with classical Hodgkin lymphoma.

On this clone itself: The junction departs from germline at one end; a sequencing error may be responsible. The gene calls are TRBV7-7 and TRBJ2-1; maybe TRBD2 (6 bases). The CDR3 length is 14 residues. Germline V gene sequence: CDR1 SSHAT, CDR2 FNYEAQ (reference sequence). CDR3 sequence (DNA): TGTGCTAGCAGCTTATCGACAGCGGGCAATGAGCAGTTCTTC. This translates into CASSLSTAGNEQFF.

The J gene is TRBJ2-5, the V gene TRBV7-2; 7 bases agree with TRBD1. CDR3 length equals 15 residues. Trimming at V came to 4 bases and at J to 4 bases, leaving 9 bases not matched to a gene. CDR1 is SGHTA, CDR2 FQGNSA, per germline. CDR3: CASSSPTGKGETQYF. CDR3 nucleotide sequence: TGTGCCAGCAGCTCCCCGACAGGGAAGGGAGAGACCCAGTACTTC.

The chain is built from TRBV5-1 and TRBJ1-2; maybe TRBD1 (6 bases). Trimming shortened V by 4 bases and J by 0 bases, and 16 bases separated the two germline ends. This CDR3 spans 16 amino acids. CDR1 is SGHRS, CDR2 YFSETQ, per germline. The DNA of the CDR3 is TGCGCCAGCAGCGACAGTCGGGGGCAAGCTAACTATGGCTACACCTTC. This codes for CASSDSRGQANYGYTF.

The chain carries TRBV6-6 and TRBJ1-2; perhaps TRBD1 as D (5 bases). CDR1 MNHNY and CDR2 SVGAGI come from the germline V gene (reference sequence). CDR3 length: 12 residues. Trimming removed 5 bases from V and 4 bases from J, with 8 bases in between. Here the CDR3 DNA reads TGTGCCAGCAGTAACGGGGCCTATGGCTACACCTTC. Its protein is CASSNGAYGYTF.

The chain combines TRBV18 with TRBJ2-7; no reliable D call. This CDR3 region has 15 residues. The germline CDR1 and CDR2 sequences are KGHSH and LQKENI. The V gene lost 6 bases and the J gene lost 1 base, with 16 bases spanning the gap. The CDR3 region has the DNA TGTGCCAGCTCGTTTTCAGTACCCATATCCTACGAGCAGTACTTC. Its protein product is CASSFSVPISYEQYF.

This clone turned up a few times. The rearrangement links TRBV18 to TRBJ2-1; TRBD2 agrees at 7 bases. V was pared by 2 bases and J by 5 bases, with 12 bases of the junction left unmatched. The germline V gene encodes CDR1 KGHSH and CDR2 LQKENI. This CDR3 is built from 17 residues. The CDR3 is CASSPGLRTRPNNEQFF. The DNA for the CDR3 is TGTGCCAGCTCACCAGGATTGCGGACTAGACCAAACAATGAGCAGTTCTTC.

This clone was seen more than once but under ten times. The chain's CDR3 is CASGLVRGLAGPSSYNEQFF. The CDR3 nucleotides are TGTGCTAGTGGTTTGGTACGAGGACTAGCGGGACCTAGCTCCTACAATGAGCAGTTCTTC. The chain employs TRBV12-5 and TRBJ2-1; 12 positions agree with TRBD2. CDR1 is LGHNT, CDR2 FRNRAP, per germline. This CDR3 is 20 amino acids long. J lost 0 bases, V lost 0 bases, and 9 bases had no gene match. Complete variable domain (other parts from reference TRBV12-5 and TRBJ2-1): DARVTQTPRHKVTEMGQEVTMRCQPILGHNTVFWYRQTMMQGLELLAYFRNRAPLDDSGMPKDRFSAEMPDATLATLKIQPSEPRDSAVYFCASGLVRGLAGPSSYNEQFFGPGTRLTVL.

The genes are TRBV6-5 and TRBJ1-3; D might be TRBD1 (5 bases). Germline assignment: CDR1 MNHEY and CDR2 SVGAGI. V lost 0 bases, J lost 1 base, and 10 bases lay in between. The CDR3 totals 16 residues. This chain's CDR3 is CASSYSPTASGNTIYF. CDR3 sequence (DNA): TGTGCCAGCAGTTACTCCCCGACAGCTTCTGGAAACACCATATATTTT.

There are a few counts of this clone. V is TRBV18 and J is TRBJ2-7, with D uncertain. Trimming removed 3 bases at V and 4 bases at J, with 10 bases between. The CDR3 is 13 amino acids. Germline CDR1 KGHSH, CDR2 LQKENI. The CDR3 region is CASSPLQRYEQYF. CDR3 DNA: TGTGCCAGCTCACCCCTCCAGAGATACGAGCAGTACTTC. The full variable domain, in which reference TRBV18 and TRBJ2-7 provide the parts outside the CDR3, is NAGVMQNPRHLVRRRGQEARLRCSPMKGHSHVYWYRQLPEEGLKFMVYLQKENIIDESGMPKERFSAEFPKEGPSILRIQQVVRGDSAAYFCASSPLQRYEQYFGPGTRLTVT.

The CDR3 region is CASSIDQSGDTGELFF. As DNA, the CDR3 is TGTGCCAGTAGTATAGACCAGAGCGGGGACACCGGGGAGCTGTTTTTT. The chain recombines TRBV19 with TRBJ2-2, with 7 bases matching TRBD2. V shed 0 bases, J shed 3 bases, and the junction held 4 bases outside the gene matches. The CDR3 covers 16 residues. CDR1 and CDR2 from the germline V gene are LNHDA and SQIVND (reference sequence).

This sequence joins TRBV10-3 and TRBJ2-1, with 12 bases aligning to TRBD2. V shed 8 bases, J shed 10 bases, and the junction held 12 bases outside the gene matches. CDR1 ENHRY and CDR2 SYGVKD come from the germline V gene. This CDR3 has 15 residues. The CDR3 loop is CAIATRTSGRTEQFF. The CDR3 coding sequence is TGTGCCATCGCGACCCGAACTAGCGGGAGGACCGAGCAGTTCTTC.

The chain recombines TRBV7-7 with TRBJ2-3, with TRBD1 as a possible D gene (5 bases). Trimming pared 6 bases from V and 2 bases from J, leaving 12 bases between. The CDR3 loop spans 14 amino acids. The V gene's germline CDR1 is SSHAT and CDR2 FNYEAQ (reference sequence). The CDR3 protein is CASSPDRITDTQYF. In nucleotides, the CDR3 is TGTGCCAGCAGTCCTGACAGAATCACAGATACGCAGTATTTT.